These 27 T cell receptor beta chains were sequenced from one sample in a study of blood T cell repertoires in COVID-19. TCRdb's table, derived via immunoSEQ multiplex PCR, lists solely in-frame clones and lacks some. There are about 280,000 clones in the sample; roughly 86% occur only once, and more than 7.5% lies in the top ten. Sequenced: peripheral blood. Receptors originate from a man younger than 35 with active or convalescent COVID-19.

The chain has TRBV13 and TRBJ1-1; D is ambiguous. V lost 0 bases to trimming and J lost 3 bases, with 8 bases between them. The CDR3 length is 14 residues. Germline CDR1 PRHDT, CDR2 FYEKMQ (reference sequence). CDR3 sequence: CASSLGLRDTEAFF. The CDR3 bases are TGTGCCAGCAGCTTAGGCCTTCGGGACACTGAAGCTTTCTTT. The complete variable domain, with remaining parts taken from reference TRBV13 and TRBJ1-1, reads AAGVIQSPRHLIKEKRETATLKCYPIPRHDTVYWYQQGPGQDPQFLISFYEKMQSDKGSIPDRFSAQQFSDYHSELNMSSLELGDSALYFCASSLGLRDTEAFFGQGTRLTVV.

A few counts support this clone. DNA for the CDR3: TGTGCCAGCAGCGTAGCGGGAGCGGGGGGGTACGAGCAGTACTTC. It specifies CASSVAGAGGYEQYF. The chain recombines TRBV9 with TRBJ2-7; 10 bases align to TRBD2. There are 15 residues in the CDR3. Per the germline V gene, CDR1 is SGDLS and CDR2 is YYNGEE. J gave up 4 bases and V 0 bases, and 4 bases lay outside the gene matches.

The V gene is TRBV4-1, the J gene TRBJ2-7, with TRBD1 matching 7 bases. Germline CDR1 and CDR2: MGHRA and YSYEKL. J was trimmed by 0 bases and V by 1 base; bases with no gene match: 9. The CDR3 sequence is 17 residues long. The CDR3 DNA follows: TGCGCCAGCAGCCAAGTCGAGGGACAGTCTATCTCCTACGAGCAGTACTTC. It encodes CASSQVEGQSISYEQYF.

The J gene is TRBJ2-7, the V gene TRBV9; no definite D call. Per the germline V gene, CDR1 is SGDLS and CDR2 is YYNGEE. CDR3 length: 14 amino acids. The V end was cut by 1 base, the J end by 2 bases, with 10 bases between. The CDR3 reads CASSVSEVPYEQYF. The CDR3 DNA is TGTGCCAGCAGCGTAAGTGAGGTCCCCTACGAGCAGTACTTC. The full variable domain, completed using reference TRBV9 and TRBJ2-7, is DSGVTQTPKHLITATGQRVTLRCSPRSGDLSVYWYQQSLDQGLQFLIQYYNGEERAKGNILERFSAQQFPDLHSELNLSSLELGDSALYFCASSVSEVPYEQYFGPGTRLTVT.

The chain carries TRBV4-1 and TRBJ2-5; TRBD1 matches at 7 bases. Germline CDR1 is MGHRA and CDR2 is YSYEKL. The CDR3 is 16 residues long. V dropped 4 bases and J dropped 5; count of bases not matched to a gene: 13. The CDR3 region is CASSPLGQVTGETQYF. In DNA form, the CDR3 reads TGCGCCAGCAGCCCCCTAGGACAGGTTACGGGGGAGACCCAGTACTTC.

The chain combines TRBV12-3 or TRBV12-4 with TRBJ2-3; D call uncertain. V was cut by 5 bases and J by 2 bases, with 8 bases left in between. The CDR3 runs 13 residues. For the CDR3, the DNA is TGTGCCAGCAGTCTCCCCCTCACAGATACGCAGTATTTT. Translating gives CASSLPLTDTQYF.

This chain joins TRBV3-1 (or the pseudogene TRBV3-2) and TRBJ1-4, with TRBD1 matching over 8 bases. This CDR3 has 19 residues. The germline V gene has CDR1 LGHDT and CDR2 YNNKEL (reference sequence). J lost 6 bases, V lost 0 bases, and 15 bases had no gene match. CDR3 bases: TGTGCCAGCAGCCAAGATTCGGACAGGGCTTTTTTTGTCGATGAAAAACTGTTTTTT. Translation gives CASSQDSDRAFFVDEKLFF.

This chain links TRBV7-3 with TRBJ2-2; tentative D call: TRBD1 (10 bases). Trimming cost V 5 bases and J 4 bases, with 23 bases left between them. CDR3 length: 18 amino acids. From germline, CDR1 is SGHTA and CDR2 FQGTGA. CDR3: CASSPDRGMGLATGELFF. In nucleotides, the CDR3 is TGTGCCAGCAGCCCGGACAGGGGGATGGGACTAGCCACCGGGGAGCTGTTTTTT.

This chain connects TRBV19 to TRBJ1-6; D possibly corresponds to TRBD1 (5 bases). With 0 bases removed from V and 10 bases from J, the gap between germline ends came to 13 bases. This CDR3 has 15 amino acids. Per the germline V gene, CDR1 is LNHDA and CDR2 is SQIVND (reference sequence). CDR3 protein: CASSIEFRVGSPLHF. CDR3 in DNA: TGTGCCAGTAGTATAGAGTTCAGGGTAGGGTCACCCCTCCACTTT.

Details on this clone: The junction shows a germline mismatch at one end, possibly a read error. The gene calls are TRBV10-1 and TRBJ1-1; tentative D call: TRBD1 (6 bases). The V gene's germline CDR1 is WNHNN and CDR2 SYGVQD (reference sequence). The length of the CDR3 is 10 residues. For the CDR3, the DNA is TGCGCCAGCAGTGAGTCAGCGGGGGCCTTT. This codes for CASSESAGAF.

The chain carries TRBV19 and TRBJ1-2; D gene ambiguous. The germline gives CDR1 LNHDA, CDR2 SQIVND (reference sequence). The CDR3 sequence is 16 residues long. The V gene lost 7 bases and the J gene lost 4 bases, with 22 bases spanning the gap. CDR3 sequence reads: CASTPYGGSISYGYTF. Written as DNA, the CDR3 is TGTGCCAGTACCCCCTACGGCGGCAGCATTAGCTATGGCTACACCTTC.

In this sample, this clone turned up once. The J gene is TRBJ1-6, the V gene TRBV4-2; D remains ambiguous. The V end lost 1 base, the J end lost 2 bases, and 18 bases lay between the germline ends. Germline V gives CDR1 LGHNA, CDR2 YNFKEQ. This CDR3 contains 19 residues. In DNA form, the CDR3 reads TGTGCCAGCAGCCAAGTGGGTGAGACATGGCGTCCCTATAATTCACCCCTCCACTTT. Translating gives CASSQVGETWRPYNSPLHF.

The chain couples TRBV11-2 to TRBJ2-3, with 11 bases aligning to TRBD1. The V segment lost 3 bases and the J segment 3 bases; nucleotides outside the gene matches: 2. The CDR3 has 15 residues. Germline V gene sequence: CDR1 SGHAT, CDR2 FQNNGV. The CDR3: CASSLGTGGTDTQYF. The CDR3 DNA reads as TGTGCCAGCAGCTTGGGGACAGGGGGTACAGATACGCAGTATTTT.

This rearrangement joins TRBV29-1 to TRBJ1-2; the D is unclear. Between the trimmed V and J ends, which lost 3 bases and 7 bases, there was a span of 21 bases. The germline CDR1 and CDR2 sequences are SQVTM and ANQGSEA. This CDR3 region has 15 residues. CDR3 amino acids: CSVDVHTGGGGGYTF. CDR3 coding DNA: TGCAGCGTTGATGTTCATACGGGAGGCGGTGGTGGCTACACCTTC.

CDR3 in amino acids: CASSSWTGGTYNSPLHF. CDR3 in DNA: TGTGCCAGCAGCTCCTGGACAGGGGGCACCTATAATTCACCCCTCCACTTT. V usage is TRBV7-2 and J usage is TRBJ1-6; 11 positions agree with TRBD1. Trimming took 4 bases from V and 2 from J; bases not matched to a gene: 4. The CDR3 length is 17 residues. Germline V gene sequence: CDR1 SGHTA, CDR2 FQGNSA.

The gene calls are TRBV19 and TRBJ1-3; D remains ambiguous. Trimming took 5 bases from V and 4 from J, leaving 12 bases between them. The germline CDR1 and CDR2 sequences are LNHDA and SQIVND (reference sequence). The CDR3 sequence is 14 residues long. Here the CDR3 DNA reads TGTGCCAGTAGTTCTACGTTGTCCGGAAACACCATATATTTT. It codes for CASSSTLSGNTIYF.

Here the CDR3 reads CASTMGGGNQPQHF. CDR3 bases: TGTGCCAGCACTATGGGGGGGGGCAATCAGCCCCAGCATTTT. V is TRBV7-9 and J is TRBJ1-5, with TRBD1 as a possible D gene (5 bases). This CDR3 has 14 amino acids. Germline CDR1 and CDR2: SEHNR and FQNEAQ (reference sequence). Trimming removed 7 bases from V and 2 bases from J, with 12 bases in between.

This chain connects TRBV13 to TRBJ2-7; TRBD1 matches 10 bases. V lost 7 bases to trimming and J lost 2 bases; unmatched junction nucleotides: 5. CDR3 length: 14 residues. The germline V gene has CDR1 PRHDT and CDR2 FYEKMQ (reference sequence). CDR3 loop: CASTRGQGTYEQYF. The DNA of the CDR3 is TGTGCCAGCACCCGGGGACAGGGGACCTACGAGCAGTACTTC.

Comment on this clone: This same CDR3 is encoded by further DNA sequences in the sample. The chain recombines TRBV5-4 with TRBJ2-1; 15 positions agree with TRBD2. This CDR3 is built from 14 residues. Germline values: CDR1 SGHNT, CDR2 YYREEE (reference sequence). V trimming: 5 bases; J trimming: 11 bases; junction bases outside the gene matches: 5. The CDR3 DNA sequence: TGTGCCAGCAGTTCCGGGACTAGCGGGGGGAAGCAGTTCTTC. Its protein product is CASSSGTSGGKQFF.

The chain employs TRBV11-3 and TRBJ2-1; D not resolved. Looked up from germline, CDR1 is SGHNT and CDR2 is YENEEA. Trimming stripped 1 base from V and 7 bases from J, with 5 bases between. CDR3 length: 12 amino acids. CDR3 protein: CASSLAVNEQFF. CDR3 sequence (DNA): TGTGCCAGCAGCTTAGCGGTTAATGAGCAGTTCTTC.

The chain links TRBV18 to TRBJ2-7; the D gene is possibly TRBD1 (6 bases). V shed 2 bases and J shed 3 bases, with 14 bases lying between them. CDR1 and CDR2 from the germline V gene are KGHSH and LQKENI. CDR3 size: 15 residues. CDR3 nucleotides: TGTGCCAGCTCACCAACAGGGACCTCCTACTACGAGCAGTACTTC. Protein product: CASSPTGTSYYEQYF. The full variable domain, with the rest looked up from reference TRBV18 and TRBJ2-7, is NAGVMQNPRHLVRRRGQEARLRCSPMKGHSHVYWYRQLPEEGLKFMVYLQKENIIDESGMPKERFSAEFPKEGPSILRIQQVVRGDSAAYFCASSPTGTSYYEQYFGPGTRLTVT.

The chain has TRBV9 and TRBJ1-2; a possible D gene is TRBD1 (5 bases). Trimming took off 7 bases at V and 2 bases at J, with 18 bases between the two ends. CDR3 length: 15 residues. Germline V CDR1 and CDR2: SGDLS, YYNGEE. CDR3 in amino acids: CASGDKRGVNYGYTF. CDR3 sequence (DNA): TGTGCCAGCGGCGACAAAAGGGGCGTAAACTATGGCTACACCTTC.

This CDR3 is CASSGTGNQPQHF. In nucleotides, the CDR3 is TGCGCCAGCTCCGGGACAGGTAATCAGCCCCAGCATTTT. The chain uses TRBV10-2 and TRBJ1-5, with 8 bases matching TRBD1. Germline V lookup: CDR1 WSHSY, CDR2 SAAADI. The CDR3 is made up of 13 amino acids. V lost 8 bases to trimming and J lost 4 bases; unmatched junction nucleotides: 4.

V and J are TRBV16 and TRBJ1-1; TRBD1 matches at 9 bases. The V gene end was trimmed by 2 bases and the J gene end by 8 bases; junction bases not matched to a gene: 3. The CDR3 has 13 amino acids. Germline CDR1 and CDR2: KGHSY and FQNENV. In DNA, the CDR3 is TGTGCCAGCAGCCAACTACAGGGGGCGGAAGCTTTCTTT. Its translation is CASSQLQGAEAFF.

Here the CDR3 DNA reads TGCGCCAGCAGCCAAAACGGAGGGAGTTGGACTGAAGCTTTCTTT. It translates to CASSQNGGSWTEAFF. The gene calls are TRBV4-1 and TRBJ1-1, with D hard to call. CDR3 length: 15 amino acids. Germline V lookup: CDR1 MGHRA, CDR2 YSYEKL. The V gene lost 2 bases and the J gene lost 5 bases, with 15 bases spanning the gap.

The chain has TRBV5-8 and TRBJ1-5, with D unclear. Trimming cost V 4 bases and J 3 bases, with 8 bases left between them. The CDR3 contains 13 residues. CDR1 is SGHTS and CDR2 is YDEGEE in the germline V gene. The CDR3 protein is CASSRRDNQPQHF. CDR3 in DNA: TGTGCCAGCAGCAGGAGGGACAATCAGCCCCAGCATTTT.

The chain combines TRBV6-5 with TRBJ1-1, with D unclear. CDR1 MNHEY and CDR2 SVGAGI come from the germline V gene. The CDR3 is made up of 14 amino acids. The germline V and J ends were trimmed by 0 bases and 1 base, with 6 bases remaining between them. This chain's CDR3 is CASSYSTQNTEAFF. CDR3 sequence (DNA): TGTGCCAGCAGTTACTCTACACAGAACACTGAAGCTTTCTTT.